This T cell receptor beta chain comes out of a study of response to subunit inactivated influenza vaccine. To note about this clonotype: Its matching antigen is unknown.

Findings and caveats of the study: The authors proposed limited new T cell recruitment per seasonal influenza vaccination.

The length of the CDR3 is 18 residues. V was pared by 2 bases and J by 6 bases, with 15 bases of the junction left unmatched. The germline V gene has CDR1 MDHEN and CDR2 SYDVKM. A single record per CDR3 protein comes from TCRdb applying MiXCR to the RT-PCR reads. The sample consists of over 150,000 distinct CDR3 sequences, about 15% of them appearing once. The sequences come from CD8+ T cells sorted from PBMCs, collected about 5 days after vaccination. This receptor was obtained from a man aged 50-60 years who received an inactivated influenza vaccine. The chain links TRBV28 to TRBJ1-2, with 10 positions matching TRBD1. CDR3 sequence (DNA): TGTGCCAGCAGTTTAATCAGCTTCGGGACAGGGGAATCGAATGGCTACACCTTC. Amino acids: CASSLISFGTGESNGYTF.